The present TCR beta chain was sequenced within a study of OX40 agonist ivuxolimab in advanced cancers. Study overall: Patients received the agonistic anti-OX40 (CD134) antibody ivuxolimab. The dose-escalation cohort was about 80% male, with a mean age of around 54 years, ranging about 23 to 90.

Clones were sequenced by immunoSEQ multiplex PCR, and TCRdb holds only the in-frame ones, with some missing. The sample has about 80,000 clones, 90% to 95% seen once. The clonotype comes from an adult with an advanced solid tumor such as melanoma, head and neck, liver or kidney cancer. The starting material was CD4+ or CD8+ T cells sorted from blood, obtained in a trial of the OX40 agonist ivuxolimab.

The CDR3 DNA reads TGTGCCTGGAGTTCACCTACGGGGTGGTACCGCACAGATACGCAGTATTTT. This codes for CAWSSPTGWYRTDTQYF. This chain uses TRBV30 with TRBJ2-3; D is possibly TRBD2 (5 bases). The V gene lost 2 bases and the J gene lost 1 base, with 19 bases spanning the gap. Germline CDR1 is GTSNPN and CDR2 is SVGIG (reference sequence). The CDR3 is 17 residues long.